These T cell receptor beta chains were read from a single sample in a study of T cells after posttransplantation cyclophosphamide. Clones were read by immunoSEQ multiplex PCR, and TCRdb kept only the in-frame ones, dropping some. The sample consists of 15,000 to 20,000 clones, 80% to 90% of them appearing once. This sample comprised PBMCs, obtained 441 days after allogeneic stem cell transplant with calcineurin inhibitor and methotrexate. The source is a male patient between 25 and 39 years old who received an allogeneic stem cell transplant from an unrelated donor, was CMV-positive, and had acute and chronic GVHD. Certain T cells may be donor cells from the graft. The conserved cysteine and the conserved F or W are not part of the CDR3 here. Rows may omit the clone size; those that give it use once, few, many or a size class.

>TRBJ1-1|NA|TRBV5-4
ASSLVEQDTEAF
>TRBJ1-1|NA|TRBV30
AWSVGTGEAF
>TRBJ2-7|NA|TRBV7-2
ASSLQAGTSYEQY
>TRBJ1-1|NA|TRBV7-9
ASRETGGTEAF
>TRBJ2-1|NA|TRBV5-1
ASSFGTSGPNEQF
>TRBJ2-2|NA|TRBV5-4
ASSPLVLGGELF
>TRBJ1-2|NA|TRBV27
ATYFGYGYT
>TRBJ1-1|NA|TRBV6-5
ASSSRQDRSTEAF
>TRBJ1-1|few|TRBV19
ASTKRGGETEAF
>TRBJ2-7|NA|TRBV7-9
ASSETSGSSYEQY
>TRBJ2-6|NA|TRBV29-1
SADLVGGANVLT
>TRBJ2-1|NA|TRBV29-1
SVATGEKF
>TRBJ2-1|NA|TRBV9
ASSPGGTMNEQF
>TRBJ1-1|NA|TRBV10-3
ATNGGLGTEAF
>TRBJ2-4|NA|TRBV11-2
ASSLDTGAKNIQY
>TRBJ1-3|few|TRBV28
ASSMTGRAGNTIY
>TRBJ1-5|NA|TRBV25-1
ASSEGGRGYQPQH
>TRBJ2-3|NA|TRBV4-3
ASSHLGGGSTDTQY
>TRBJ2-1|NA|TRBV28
ASSLYRGGNEQF
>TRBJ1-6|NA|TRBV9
ASSVDQGGSNSPLH
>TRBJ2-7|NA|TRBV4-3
ASSHSGTGETYEQY
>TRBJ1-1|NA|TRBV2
ASSEDGGDDTEAF
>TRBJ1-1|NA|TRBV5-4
ASSQYVVQAGAAFFGAF
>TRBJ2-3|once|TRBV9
ASSASGRVDTQY
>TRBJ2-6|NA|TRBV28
ASKTGAGANVLT
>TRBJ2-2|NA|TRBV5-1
ASSLTGGGTGELF
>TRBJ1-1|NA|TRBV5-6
ASSLQLAVNTEAF
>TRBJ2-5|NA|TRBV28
ASVTSASQETQY
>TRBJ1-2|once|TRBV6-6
ASSYISGNYGYT
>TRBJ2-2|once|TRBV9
ASSVQNRFAGELF
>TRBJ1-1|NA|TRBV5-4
ASSQVAGNTEAF
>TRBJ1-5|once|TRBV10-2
ASSQDSGGNQPQH
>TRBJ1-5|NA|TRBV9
ASSVGSGDTGNQPQH
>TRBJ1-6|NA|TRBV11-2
ASSLSSYNSPLH
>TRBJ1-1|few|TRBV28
ASTLNTEAF
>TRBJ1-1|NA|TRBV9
ASSVEGRGDTEAF
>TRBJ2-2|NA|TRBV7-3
ASSLLGGVTGELF
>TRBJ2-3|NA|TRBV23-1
ASSRSGHGLTDTQY
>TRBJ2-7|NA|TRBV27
ASSTGLAAVLYEQY
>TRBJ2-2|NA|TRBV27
ASSTLSLRQGGTGELF
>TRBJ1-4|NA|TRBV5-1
ASSLWATNEKLF
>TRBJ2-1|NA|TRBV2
ASSLAGVVFNEQF
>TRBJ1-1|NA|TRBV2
ASRRGGQNTEAF
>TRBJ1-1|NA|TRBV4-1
ASSQRGGAAEAF
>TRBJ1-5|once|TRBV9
ASSVGQGIDQPQH
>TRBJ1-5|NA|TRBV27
ASSFSGEGNQPQH
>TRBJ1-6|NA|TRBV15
ATSRTGGHNSPLH
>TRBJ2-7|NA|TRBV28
ASSKTAPVIRTDRYEQY
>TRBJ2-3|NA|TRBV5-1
ASSLAGGMADTQY
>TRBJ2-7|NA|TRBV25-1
ASSELRGAGYYEQY
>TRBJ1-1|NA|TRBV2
ASSENRNTEAF
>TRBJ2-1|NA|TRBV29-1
SVGTGYDEQF